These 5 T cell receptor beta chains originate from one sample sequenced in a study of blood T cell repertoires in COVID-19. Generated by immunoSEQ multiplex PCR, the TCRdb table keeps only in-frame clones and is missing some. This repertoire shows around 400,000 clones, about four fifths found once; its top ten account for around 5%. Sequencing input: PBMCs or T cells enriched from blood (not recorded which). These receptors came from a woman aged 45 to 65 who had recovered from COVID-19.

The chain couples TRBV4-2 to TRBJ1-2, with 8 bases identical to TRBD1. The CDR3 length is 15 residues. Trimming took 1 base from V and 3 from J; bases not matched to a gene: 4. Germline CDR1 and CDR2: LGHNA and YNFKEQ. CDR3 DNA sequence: TGTGCCAGCAGCCAAGCTAGGGGACAGGACTATGGCTACACCTTC. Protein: CASSQARGQDYGYTF.

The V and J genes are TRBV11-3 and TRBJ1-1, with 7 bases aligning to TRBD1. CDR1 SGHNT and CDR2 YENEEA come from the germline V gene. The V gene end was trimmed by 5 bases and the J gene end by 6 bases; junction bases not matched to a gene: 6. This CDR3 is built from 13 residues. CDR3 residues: CASSRDRVSEAFF. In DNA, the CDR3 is TGTGCCAGCAGCCGAGACAGGGTCTCTGAAGCTTTCTTT.

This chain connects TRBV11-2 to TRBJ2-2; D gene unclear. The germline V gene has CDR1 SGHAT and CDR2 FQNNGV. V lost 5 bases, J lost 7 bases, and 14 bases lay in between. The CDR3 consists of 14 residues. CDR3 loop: CASSQIRVNGELFF. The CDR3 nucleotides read TGTGCCAGCAGCCAAATCCGGGTCAACGGGGAGCTGTTTTTT.

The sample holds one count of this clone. CDR3 DNA: TGTGCCAGCAGCCCTAACCCGGCCGGGGAGCTGTTTTTT. Protein product: CASSPNPAGELFF. The V gene is TRBV27, the J gene TRBJ2-2; D is ambiguous. Germline V gene sequence: CDR1 MNHEY, CDR2 SMNVEV (reference sequence). This CDR3 is 13 amino acids long. V lost 6 bases and J 6 bases, leaving 11 bases between the germline ends.

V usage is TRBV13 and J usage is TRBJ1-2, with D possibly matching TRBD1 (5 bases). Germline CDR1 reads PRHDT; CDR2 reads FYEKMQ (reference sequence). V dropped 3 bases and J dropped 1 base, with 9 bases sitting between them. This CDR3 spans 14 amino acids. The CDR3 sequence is CASSLTASNYGYTF. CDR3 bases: TGTGCCAGCAGCTTGACAGCTAGTAACTATGGCTACACCTTC.